This TCR beta chain was sequenced in a study of cytomegalovirus exposure and HLA in healthy donors. Overall study results and limits: The authors confirmed in vitro that three CMV-associated chains were specific for CMV antigens. For cytomegalovirus status, the classifier reportedly gave diagnoses with high specificity and sensitivity. There were 164 TCR beta chains listed as cytomegalovirus-associated.

A roughly 130-subject validation cohort, separate from the approximately 690-subject first cohort, supplied the donors. Method: immunoSEQ multiplex PCR; TCRdb's copy keeps in-frame clones and lacks some. The data show tens of thousands of clones, with almost 85% seen just once and 9% to 14% held by the top ten. Notes on this clone: The antigen remains undetermined.

Trimming removed 0 bases from V and 3 bases from J; junction bases left unmatched: 7. CDR3 length: 16 amino acids. Germline CDR1 is MNHEY and CDR2 is SVGAGI. Input material: PBMCs. The chain joins TRBV6-5 to TRBJ1-2, with 7 bases aligning to TRBD1. The sequence derives from a woman aged 18-29 years in good health and CMV-seropositive. CDR3 in amino acids: CASSYSANTGDYGYTF. As DNA, the CDR3 is TGTGCCAGCAGTTACTCGGCAAATACAGGGGACTATGGCTACACCTTC.